This is a list of T cell receptor beta chains from one sample in a study of cytomegalovirus exposure and HLA in healthy donors. Assay used: immunoSEQ multiplex PCR; TCRdb lists only in-frame clones, some missing. Among roughly 250,000 clones listed, almost 85% were seen once. Material for sequencing was PBMCs. The receptors come from a woman between 40 and 55 years old in good health and CMV-seropositive. Both conserved end residues are part of each CDR3. D genes are given only for firm matches. Rows may omit the clone size; those that give it use once, few, many or a size class.

J gene: TRBJ1-1
clone size: -
V gene: TRBV5-8
D gene: -
CDR3 protein: CASSVTLNTEAFF
CDR3 DNA: TGTGCCAGCAGCGTGACACTGAACACTGAAGCTTTCTTT

J gene: TRBJ2-1
clone size: -
V gene: TRBV15
D gene: TRBD2
CDR3 protein: CATSISTSGRTNEQFF
CDR3 DNA: TGTGCCACCAGCATCTCGACTAGCGGGAGGACAAATGAGCAGTTCTTC

J gene: TRBJ2-5
clone size: few
V gene: TRBV7-2
D gene: -
CDR3 protein: CASSLVQSQETQYF
CDR3 DNA: TGTGCCAGCAGCTTAGTACAGTCACAAGAGACCCAGTACTTC

J gene: TRBJ2-7
clone size: -
V gene: TRBV29-1
D gene: -
CDR3 protein: CSVAEGGSEQYF
CDR3 DNA: TGCAGCGTTGCGGAGGGTGGATCCGAGCAGTACTTC

J gene: TRBJ2-5
clone size: -
V gene: TRBV9
D gene: -
CDR3 protein: CASSPGQTQYF
CDR3 DNA: TGTGCCAGCAGCCCGGGTCAGACCCAGTACTTC

J gene: TRBJ2-2
clone size: once
V gene: TRBV29-1
D gene: -
CDR3 protein: CSVSPGGGFPPPNTGELFF
CDR3 DNA: TGCAGCGTTTCCCCTGGGGGGGGCTTCCCGCCCCCAAACACCGGGGAGCTGTTTTTT

J gene: TRBJ2-7
clone size: -
V gene: TRBV19
D gene: TRBD1
CDR3 protein: CASSIGDSRLYEQYF
CDR3 DNA: TGTGCCAGTAGTATAGGGGACAGCCGATTGTACGAGCAGTACTTC

J gene: TRBJ2-3
clone size: few
V gene: TRBV6-1
D gene: TRBD2
CDR3 protein: CASSAPATSGRTDTQYF
CDR3 DNA: TGTGCCAGCAGTGCCCCCGCCACTAGCGGGAGGACAGATACGCAGTATTTT

J gene: TRBJ2-5
clone size: -
V gene: TRBV27
D gene: -
CDR3 protein: CASSPDRGGSGSWETQYF
CDR3 DNA: TGTGCCAGCAGTCCTGACAGGGGAGGTAGCGGGAGTTGGGAGACCCAGTACTTC

J gene: TRBJ2-3
clone size: -
V gene: TRBV7-9
D gene: TRBD2
CDR3 protein: CASSRLAGVSDTQYF
CDR3 DNA: TGTGCCAGCAGCCGCCTAGCGGGAGTGTCAGATACGCAGTATTTT